Listed below are T cell receptor beta chains from one sample, sequenced in a study of blood T cell repertoires in COVID-19. Sequencing used immunoSEQ multiplex PCR; TCRdb keeps in-frame clones, though not all of them. There are a few hundred thousand clones in the sample; 85% to 90% occur only once, and roughly 4% lies in the top ten. The sample taken for sequencing was PBMCs or T cells enriched from blood (not recorded which). The origin of the receptors is a man in his thirties or forties who had recovered from COVID-19. Each CDR3 is given with its conserved first and last residue. Fields, in order: CDR3 length, D gene, V gene, J gene, clone size, CDR3 protein, CDR3 DNA. A D gene is named only where the DNA matches it firmly. Size is stated for part of the rows, as once, few or many counts, or as a class when the clone is expanded.

11,-,TRBV2,TRBJ2-7,-,CASSGLYEQYF,TGTGCCAGCAGCGGACTCTACGAGCAGTACTTC
14,TRBD2,TRBV27,TRBJ2-7,-,CASRRGTSGYEQYF,TGTGCCAGCAGGCGCGGGACTAGCGGATACGAGCAGTACTTC
15,-,TRBV6-5,TRBJ2-3,-,CASSYWGGGTDTQYF,TGTGCCAGCAGTTATTGGGGCGGGGGCACAGATACGCAGTATTTT
17,TRBD1,TRBV5-1,TRBJ2-4,-,CASSPTSGGAYKNIQYF,TGCGCCAGCAGCCCGACGTCAGGGGGCGCGTATAAAAACATTCAGTACTTC
13,-,TRBV7-2,TRBJ2-7,-,CASSQDFSYEQYF,TGTGCCAGCAGCCAGGACTTCTCCTACGAGCAGTACTTC
14,-,TRBV5-1,TRBJ1-2,-,CASSLSTGVYGYTF,TGCGCCAGCAGCTTGTCCACCGGGGTCTATGGCTACACCTTC
15,-,TRBV10-3,TRBJ2-7,-,CAIRPGTSSSYEQYF,TGTGCCATCAGGCCCGGGACAAGTAGCTCCTACGAGCAGTACTTC
17,TRBD1,TRBV4-1,TRBJ2-2,-,CASSHVRGQVNTGELFF,TGCGCCAGCAGCCATGTAAGGGGACAGGTGAACACCGGGGAGCTGTTTTTT
16,TRBD1,TRBV29-1,TRBJ2-1,once,CSVGKGWTGWYNEQFF,TGCAGCGTTGGCAAGGGGTGGACAGGGTGGTACAATGAGCAGTTCTTC
16,-,TRBV11-2,TRBJ2-1,-,CASSLFRGYTYNEQFF,TGTGCCAGCAGCTTATTTCGGGGATATACCTACAATGAGCAGTTCTTC
16,TRBD1,TRBV27,TRBJ1-6,-,CASSYDRASYNSPLHF,TGTGCCAGCAGTTATGACAGGGCATCCTATAATTCACCCCTCCACTTT
12,-,TRBV18,TRBJ1-2,-,CASSHRDYGYTF,TGTGCCAGCTCACATCGAGACTATGGCTACACCTTC
15,-,TRBV13,TRBJ2-3,-,CASSLGSGNADTQYF,TGTGCCAGCAGCTTAGGATCGGGAAACGCAGATACGCAGTATTTT
14,TRBD1,TRBV19,TRBJ1-5,-,CASKTQGTRQPQHF,TGTGCCAGTAAAACACAGGGGACCCGTCAGCCCCAGCATTTT
18,TRBD1,TRBV27,TRBJ1-2,once,CASSLSRDRDSQNYGYTF,TGTGCCAGCAGTTTATCGAGGGACAGGGACTCACAAAACTATGGCTACACCTTC
12,-,TRBV30,TRBJ1-5,few,CAFRQGNQPQHF,TGTGCCTTTCGACAGGGCAATCAGCCCCAGCATTTT